The TCR beta chain under discussion was sequenced for a study of shared clonotypes between healthy human individuals. Points from the study as a whole: Non-shared clonotypes showed lower generation probabilities than clonotypes common to all four donors. Generally, estimated richness proved larger in naive subsets than it did in memory subsets. Limited genetic and exposure-history diversity came from having few donors.

This CDR3 has 16 residues. Per the germline V gene, CDR1 is MNHNS and CDR2 is SASEGT. Between the trimmed V and J ends, which lost 2 bases and 0 bases, there was a span of 11 bases. Splitting of CD4+ cells produced CD45RA+ naive and CD45RA-negative memory subsets. A note on this clone: Its antigen is unidentified.

Profiled with immunoSEQ multiplex PCR; TCRdb holds only in-frame clones, not every one. The table includes 2 million to 2.5 million clones, just under 95% detected once. The receptor's source is a man aged 18 to 35 in good health. Some clones in this sample may be carry-over from other donors' samples. The chain links TRBV6-1 to TRBJ1-3, with D perhaps matching TRBD1 (6 bases). The sequencing input was naive CD4+ T cells from PBMCs. Subset meaning: CD45RA+ positively selected. CDR3 nucleotides: TGTGCCAGCAGTGAACGGGCGGGACACTCTGGAAACACCATATATTTT. Translation: CASSERAGHSGNTIYF.